The entry that follows covers one T cell receptor beta chain sequence. The data stem from a study of blood T cell repertoires in COVID-19. Per the original methods: Estimated nucleated cell counts came from reference gene primer amplification. Sequencing was performed with immunoSEQ multiplex PCR; in TCRdb, only in-frame clones are kept and a portion is missing. V and J calls and clone size are as listed in that table; D and trimming were resolved from the DNA. The data show under 50,000 clones, about four fifths seen once. Sequences were obtained from peripheral blood. This sequence was found in a man aged 35 to 55 with acute or convalescent COVID-19.

The CDR3 region has the DNA TGTGCCAGCAGCCTCACAGGGCACACTGAAGCTTTCTTT. It is translated as CASSLTGHTEAFF. This rearrangement joins TRBV9 to TRBJ1-1; TRBD1 might be the D (6 bases). The CDR3 extends over 13 amino acids. Germline assignment: CDR1 SGDLS and CDR2 YYNGEE. V was trimmed by 4 bases and J by 3 bases, leaving 10 bases between them.